These 18 T cell receptor beta chains were sequenced from one sample in a study of monozygotic twins with cystic fibrosis. The repertoire was sequenced with immunoSEQ multiplex PCR; TCRdb's copy has only in-frame clones and lacks some. This table has tens of thousands of clones, under 90% appearing once. Sequenced material: blood. The receptor set was obtained from a girl aged 2 to 10 with cystic fibrosis.

This rearrangement joins TRBV5-1 to TRBJ1-2; weak D call: TRBD1 (5 bases). V was clipped by 3 bases and J by 2 bases, with 11 bases between them. The CDR3 totals 14 residues. CDR1 SGHRS and CDR2 YFSETQ come from the germline V gene. The CDR3 nucleotides are TGCGCCAGCAGCTCAGCTGAGGGGAACTATGGCTACACCTTC. The encoded protein is CASSSAEGNYGYTF.

The chain recombines TRBV6-5 with TRBJ1-6; weak D call: TRBD1 (5 bases). Per germline, CDR1 MNHEY and CDR2 SVGAGI. V lost 6 bases and J lost 8, with 14 bases in between. This CDR3 is 14 amino acids long. CDR3 DNA sequence: TGTGCCAGCAGGGACCCCGGGGCAGATTCACCCCTCCACTTT. This codes for CASRDPGADSPLHF.

This clone was observed once. The chain has TRBV7-2 and TRBJ1-1, with D hard to call. Trimming removed 2 bases from V and 6 bases from J, with 19 bases in between. The germline gives CDR1 SGHTA, CDR2 FQGNSA. The CDR3 loop spans 16 amino acids. The CDR3 here is CASSLLRSVPRPEAFF. The CDR3 nucleotides read TGTGCCAGCAGCTTACTCAGGAGCGTTCCCCGCCCTGAAGCTTTCTTT.

The V call is TRBV15, the J call TRBJ1-2; D not certain. V was trimmed by 0 bases and J by 4 bases, leaving 9 bases between them. The germline V gene has CDR1 LNHNV and CDR2 YYDKDF (reference sequence). There are 14 residues in the CDR3. DNA of the CDR3: TGTGCCACCAGCAGAGATTTGGGTGCCTATGGCTACACCTTC. Its protein product is CATSRDLGAYGYTF.

The chain has TRBV5-1 and TRBJ2-5, with TRBD2 as a possible D gene (6 bases). The CDR3 runs 15 residues. V was clipped by 0 bases and J by 5 bases, with 14 bases between them. Germline lookup yields CDR1 SGHRS and CDR2 YFSETQ. The CDR3 sequence: CASSLALAGRETQYF. The CDR3 bases are TGCGCCAGCAGCTTGGCCTTGGCGGGGAGGGAGACCCAGTACTTC.

The rearrangement joins TRBV5-6 to TRBJ1-1; D unclear. Germline V lookup: CDR1 SGHDT, CDR2 YYEEEE. Trimming pared 5 bases from V and 5 bases from J, leaving 13 bases between. CDR3 length: 13 amino acids. Here the CDR3 DNA reads TGTGCCAGCAGGGGTAGGGTTCGGACTGAAGCTTTCTTT. Translated, it gives CASRGRVRTEAFF.

V is TRBV6-5 and J is TRBJ1-2; D is unresolved. The germline V gene has CDR1 MNHEY and CDR2 SVGAGI. With 5 bases removed from V and 0 bases from J, the gap between germline ends came to 10 bases. The CDR3 covers 14 residues. The CDR3 protein is CASSPDGPNYGYTF. CDR3 in DNA: TGTGCCAGCAGTCCCGACGGGCCTAACTATGGCTACACCTTC.

This chain uses TRBV29-1 with TRBJ1-2; D is ambiguous. Germline V gene sequence: CDR1 SQVTM, CDR2 ANQGSEA. The CDR3 is 15 amino acids. Trimming left V 5 bases short and J 4 bases short, with 20 bases between. This CDR3 reads CSVQAAAAGVYGYTF. DNA for the CDR3: TGCAGCGTTCAGGCAGCGGCGGCGGGAGTCTATGGCTACACCTTC.

The chain carries TRBV2 and TRBJ1-2, with 7 bases identical to TRBD1. Germline V gene data show CDR1 as SNHLY and CDR2 as FYNNEI. There are 13 residues in the CDR3. V lost 8 bases to trimming and J lost 4 bases; unmatched junction nucleotides: 7. For the CDR3, the DNA is TGTGCCAGCGGACAGGCGTCGTTCTATGGCTACACCTTC. As protein: CASGQASFYGYTF. Supplemented by reference TRBV2 and TRBJ1-2, the full variable domain reads EPEVTQTPSHQVTQMGQEVILRCVPISNHLYFYWYRQILGQKVEFLVSFYNNEISEKSEIFDDQFSVERPDGSNFTLKIRSTKLEDSAMYFCASGQASFYGYTFGSGTRLTVV.

This clone showed up just once. This chain connects TRBV7-7 to TRBJ2-7; the D call may be TRBD1 or TRBD2 (6 bases each). The CDR3 consists of 12 residues. Trimming left V 5 bases short and J 7 bases short, with 12 bases between. Germline assignment: CDR1 SSHAT and CDR2 FNYEAQ (reference sequence). The CDR3 sequence is CASSEQGGEQYF. CDR3 nucleotides: TGTGCCAGCAGCGAACAAGGGGGGGAGCAGTACTTC.

The chain combines TRBV6-5 with TRBJ2-7; 8 bases agree with TRBD1. Germline CDR1 reads MNHEY; CDR2 reads SVGAGI. The CDR3 spans 13 residues. Unmatched junction bases numbered 7, after V lost 6 bases and J lost 6 bases. CDR3 nucleotide sequence: TGTGCCAGCAGGGGGGCAGGGGGCTTCGAGCAGTACTTC. This encodes CASRGAGGFEQYF.

This clone has just a few counts. The chain uses TRBV9 and TRBJ1-1; D call uncertain. The CDR3 length is 13 residues. Germline V CDR1 and CDR2: SGDLS, YYNGEE. The V gene lost 3 bases and the J gene lost 5 bases, with 11 bases spanning the gap. This CDR3 reads CASSATTTTEAFF. CDR3 sequence (DNA): TGTGCCAGCAGCGCTACGACCACGACTGAAGCTTTCTTT.

This chain links TRBV15 with TRBJ2-7, with D uncertain. Germline loops: CDR1 LNHNV, CDR2 YYDKDF (reference sequence). CDR3 size: 14 residues. Trimming took off 6 bases at V and 2 bases at J, with 14 bases between the two ends. As DNA, the CDR3 is TGTGCCACCAGTAAAAATCCGTTAACCTACGAGCAGTACTTC. This codes for CATSKNPLTYEQYF.

The genes are TRBV6-5 and TRBJ2-7, with TRBD1 matching over 7 bases. The trim removed 7 bases at V and 5 bases at J, leaving 14 bases unmatched. Per germline, CDR1 MNHEY and CDR2 SVGAGI. CDR3 length: 15 residues. The CDR3 nucleotides read TGTGCCAGCACCAAACAGGGGCCCCTATGCAACGAGCAGTACTTC. It encodes CASTKQGPLCNEQYF.

The chain links TRBV5-6 to TRBJ2-7; D gene uncertain. The germline V gene encodes CDR1 SGHDT and CDR2 YYEEEE. The V end was cut by 2 bases, the J end by 5 bases, with 11 bases between. This CDR3 is built from 13 residues. The CDR3 is CASSFLQGDEQYF. The DNA for the CDR3 is TGTGCCAGCAGCTTCTTACAAGGAGACGAGCAGTACTTC.

The V and J genes are TRBV2 and TRBJ2-5; D is ambiguous. Germline CDR1 is SNHLY and CDR2 is FYNNEI. V dropped 9 bases and J dropped 3 bases, with 11 bases sitting between them. The CDR3 loop spans 12 amino acids. The CDR3 here is CARSSNKETQYF. The CDR3 nucleotides are TGTGCCAGGTCATCTAACAAAGAGACCCAGTACTTC.

V and J are TRBV18 and TRBJ2-7; 11 positions match TRBD1. Germline assignment: CDR1 KGHSH and CDR2 LQKENI. With V trimmed by 6 bases and J by 3 bases, 13 bases remained unmatched. CDR3 size: 17 residues. In nucleotides, the CDR3 is TGTGCCAGCTCTTCTCAACGCTTGGGACAGGGGGACTACGAGCAGTACTTC. It yields the protein CASSSQRLGQGDYEQYF.

The V call is TRBV18, the J call TRBJ2-7; 8 bases line up with TRBD2. The V segment lost 4 bases and the J segment 4 bases; nucleotides outside the gene matches: 12. The CDR3 is 16 residues long. Germline V gene sequence: CDR1 KGHSH, CDR2 LQKENI. The CDR3 protein is CASSQLPAGGGYEQYF. As DNA, the CDR3 is TGTGCCAGCTCACAGTTGCCCGCGGGCGGGGGGTACGAGCAGTACTTC. Full variable domain (outside the CDR3, taken from reference TRBV18 and TRBJ2-7): NAGVMQNPRHLVRRRGQEARLRCSPMKGHSHVYWYRQLPEEGLKFMVYLQKENIIDESGMPKERFSAEFPKEGPSILRIQQVVRGDSAAYFCASSQLPAGGGYEQYFGPGTRLTVT.